This T cell receptor beta chain is drawn from a study of OX40 agonist ivuxolimab in advanced cancers. At the level of the whole study: Ivuxolimab, which targeted the costimulatory receptor OX40 (CD134), was an agonistic, fully human IgG2 monoclonal antibody. Intravenous ivuxolimab was administered to patients every 2 weeks at six dose levels: 0.01, 0.1, 0.3, 1.5, 3 and 10 mg/kg. Of the approximately 50 patients in dose escalation, 19 had hepatocellular carcinoma, approximately 15 had melanoma, 9 had renal cell carcinoma and 9 had head and neck cancer. A male proportion of roughly 80% and a mean age of approximately 60 years, ranging from 23 to 79, were recorded for the dose-escalation cohort. Patients were allowed to have had prior anti-PD-1, anti-PD-L1 or anti-CTLA-4 therapy, and approximately 40% of the dose-escalation patients had been treated with checkpoint inhibitors. Partial responses occurred in three dose-escalation patients: two with cutaneous melanoma and one with hepatocellular carcinoma. The point of sequencing TCRbeta in the periphery was to test whether ivuxolimab changed TCR sequence diversity and drove clonal T-cell expansion. The paper describes the monotherapy dose-escalation part (N of about 52 patients) of the phase I trial of ivuxolimab.

Here is what the overall study found, with its caveats: The antigen specificity of the clonally expanded peripheral T cells was not determined. Low levels of normalized T-cell clonal expansion were also shown by some nonresponding patients. At doses of 0.1 to 3.0 mg/kg, clonal expansion of both CD4+ and CD8+ blood T cells was observed from baseline to week 6. In the 0.1-3.0 mg/kg groups, partial responders were among the patients with the lowest normalized peripheral clonal expansion, particularly in CD8+ T cells. After ivuxolimab, more expanded clones were found on average in CD8+ T cells than in CD4+ T cells.

Of note for this clone: Its antigen specificity is not known. Per-base qualities were not stored, and no clone one base away is much larger.

To sequence the TCRbeta CDR3 region, genomic DNA was isolated from the sorted cells. The immunoSEQ Assay was used to sequence the TCRbeta CDR3 regions. TCRdb took over this immuneACCESS table, retaining in-frame rearrangements with V and J assigned. Such tables are incomplete; in checked studies, under half of the missing clones stem from an unresolved V gene, and the remainder is unexplained. The table for this sample lists roughly 80,000 clones; around nine tenths of them were counted only once. The ten biggest clones cover approximately 0.7% of the sample. The trial excluded patients who had a history of autoimmune disease or were on systemic immunosuppression. Peripheral blood for TCR sequencing was collected from all dose cohorts at baseline, on cycle 4 day 1, and on cycle 7 day 1. The samples were drawn from a first-in-human, open-label, multicenter phase I dose-escalation trial of ivuxolimab. Adults with locally advanced or metastatic head and neck squamous cell, hepatocellular, melanoma or renal cell carcinoma were enrolled in the trial. Before TCR sequencing, CD4+ T cells and CD8+ T cells were sorted from peripheral blood as separate populations.

From a lookup of the germline V gene (reference sequence), CDR1 and CDR2 are SEHNR and FQNEAQ. Relative to germline, V is 3 bases shorter and J is 1 base shorter, with 15 bases between their ends. Inclusive of the bounding cysteine and phenylalanine, the CDR3 is 16 residues long. The kept DNA is CDR3 alone, 48 bases in frame from the first base. The sample was CD4+ or CD8+ T cells sorted from blood, taken in a trial of the OX40 agonist ivuxolimab. This clonotype originated in an adult with an advanced solid tumor such as melanoma, head and neck, liver or kidney cancer. The sequence joins TRBV7-9 to TRBJ1-1; perhaps TRBD1 is the D gene, with 5 bases matching. The DNA sequence reads TGTGCCAGCAGCTTTCCCCTCCGGACAAAGAACACTGAAGCTTTCTTT. Its coded protein is CASSFPLRTKNTEAFF.